The 2 T cell receptor beta chains below were found in one sample sequenced in a study of regulatory T cells in long-lasting Graves disease. The sample's time point: persistent/refractory GD, antithyroid drugs over 5 years with positive TRAb. Extracted RNA from PBMCs served as the source of the TCR library. Investigators prepared the TCR beta libraries by applying iRepertoire HTBI primers and Arm-PCR of CDR3 regions. TCRdb recomputed calls from the multiplex PCR reads with MiXCR, one row per CDR3 protein. The sample yields around 400,000 distinct CDR3 sequences, roughly a fifth seen once. Material: peripheral blood mononuclear cells (PBMCs), obtained when the disease was refractory, from a patient treated with antithyroid drugs. These receptors were obtained from a female donor with Graves disease.

V and J are TRBV27 and TRBJ1-1; D not certain. Germline CDR1 is MNHEY and CDR2 is SMNVEV (reference sequence). Trimming removed 6 bases at V and 4 bases at J, with 12 bases between. CDR3 length equals 13 residues. The CDR3 here is CASREGGSTEAFF. CDR3 nucleotides: TGTGCCAGCAGGGAGGGAGGGAGCACTGAAGCTTTCTTT.

This clonotype was observed at least ten times. The V gene is TRBV6-1, the J gene TRBJ1-1; no clear D. V shed 2 bases and J shed 4 bases, with 14 bases lying between them. The germline V gene encodes CDR1 MNHNS and CDR2 SASEGT. This CDR3 spans 15 amino acids. The CDR3 nucleotides read TGTGCCAGCAGTGAACCGTACAGTATGGTCACTGAAGCTTTCTTT. Protein: CASSEPYSMVTEAFF.